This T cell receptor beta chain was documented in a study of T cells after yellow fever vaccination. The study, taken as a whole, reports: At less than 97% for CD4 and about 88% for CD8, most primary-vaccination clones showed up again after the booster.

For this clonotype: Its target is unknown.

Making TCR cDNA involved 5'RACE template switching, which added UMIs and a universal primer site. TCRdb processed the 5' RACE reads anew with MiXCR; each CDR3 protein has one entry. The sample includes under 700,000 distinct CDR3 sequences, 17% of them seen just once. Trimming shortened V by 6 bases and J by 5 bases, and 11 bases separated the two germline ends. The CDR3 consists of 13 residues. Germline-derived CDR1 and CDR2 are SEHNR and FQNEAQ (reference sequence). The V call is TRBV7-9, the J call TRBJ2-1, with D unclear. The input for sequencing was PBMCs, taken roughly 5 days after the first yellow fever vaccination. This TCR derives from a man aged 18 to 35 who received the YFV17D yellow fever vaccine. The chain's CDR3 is CASSGWSHNEQFF. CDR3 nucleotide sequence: TGTGCCAGCAGTGGTTGGAGTCACAATGAGCAGTTCTTC.